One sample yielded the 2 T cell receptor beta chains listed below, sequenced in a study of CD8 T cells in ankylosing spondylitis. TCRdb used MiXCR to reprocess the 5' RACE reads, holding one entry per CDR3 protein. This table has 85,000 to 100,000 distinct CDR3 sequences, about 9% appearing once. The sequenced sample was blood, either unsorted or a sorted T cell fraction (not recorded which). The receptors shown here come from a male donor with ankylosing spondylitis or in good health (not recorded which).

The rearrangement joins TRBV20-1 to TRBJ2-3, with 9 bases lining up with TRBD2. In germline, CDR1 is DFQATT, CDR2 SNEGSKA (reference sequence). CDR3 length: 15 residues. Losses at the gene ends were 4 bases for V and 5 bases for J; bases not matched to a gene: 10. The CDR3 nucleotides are TGCAGTGCTACCCCCAGCGGGGGGTTTCTAGATACGCAGTATTTT. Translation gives CSATPSGGFLDTQYF.

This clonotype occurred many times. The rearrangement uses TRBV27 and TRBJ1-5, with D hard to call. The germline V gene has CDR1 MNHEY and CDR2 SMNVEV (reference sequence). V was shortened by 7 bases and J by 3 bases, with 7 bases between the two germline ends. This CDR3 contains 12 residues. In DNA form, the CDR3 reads TGTGCCAGCATCCTTTTCAATCAGCCCCAGCATTTT. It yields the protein CASILFNQPQHF.